This T cell receptor beta chain was sequenced for a study of T-cell memory formation after mild COVID-19. This clonotype has at least ten counts. Antigen unknown. The TCR alpha and TCR beta cDNA libraries, bearing sample barcodes and UMIs, were generated by 5'RACE using constant-segment primers. TCRdb processed the 5' RACE reads anew with MiXCR; each CDR3 protein has one entry. Here the sample spans a few hundred thousand distinct CDR3 sequences, 8% to 10% being singletons. The CDR3 loop spans 14 amino acids. Germline CDR1 and CDR2: MGHRA and YSYEKL. V lost 0 bases, J lost 4 bases, and 0 bases stayed unmatched. Whole-study findings and limits: Researchers report contracting CD4+ clones mostly in CM and EM, with CD8+ clones in EMRA. Day 15 to 85 contractors were CD4/CD8 balanced; later expanders leaned CD4+. That cross-reactive memory joined was suggested by some responding clones appearing in pre-infection memory.

The chain links TRBV4-1 to TRBJ2-5, with 9 nucleotides matching TRBD1. The sequenced material came from PBMCs or a T cell subset sorted from them (not recorded which). This TCR was recovered from a man in his late teens or twenties who had mild COVID-19 (a few samples of this study predate the infection). Cell type and time point are not known. The CDR3 spells CASSQEGQGETQYF. The CDR3, as DNA: TGCGCCAGCAGCCAAGAGGGACAGGGAGAGACCCAGTACTTC.